This T cell receptor (beta chain) derives from a study of T-cell reconstitution after alpha-beta-depleted transplantation in children. Whole-study findings and limits: Reports say that about two months after transplant, the alpha-beta T cells came out of several hundred graft clones that had expanded. At one year after transplant, newly produced T cells mostly accounted for T-cell counts and diversity.

The authors prepared the TCRbeta library with unique molecular identifiers. TCRdb used MiXCR to reprocess the PCR reads, holding one entry per CDR3 protein. The table has around 600,000 distinct CDR3 sequences, more than 20% seen once. This clonotype was picked up a small number of times. Its antigen is unknown. CDR1 and CDR2 from the germline V gene are MGHRA and YSYEKL. The CDR3 is 13 residues long. Trimming removed 2 bases from V and 1 base from J, with 5 bases in between. The specimen comprised PBMCs, mostly from graft donor cells, sampled 360 days after TCRalphabeta/CD19-depleted stem cell transplant. The TCR originated in a boy younger than two who had a stem cell transplant for acute myeloid leukemia, so the T cells may come from the graft donor. V is TRBV4-1 and J is TRBJ2-5; D is unresolved. CDR3 DNA: TGCGCCAGCAGCCAATCGATCCAAGAGACCCAGTACTTC. Its protein product is CASSQSIQETQYF.